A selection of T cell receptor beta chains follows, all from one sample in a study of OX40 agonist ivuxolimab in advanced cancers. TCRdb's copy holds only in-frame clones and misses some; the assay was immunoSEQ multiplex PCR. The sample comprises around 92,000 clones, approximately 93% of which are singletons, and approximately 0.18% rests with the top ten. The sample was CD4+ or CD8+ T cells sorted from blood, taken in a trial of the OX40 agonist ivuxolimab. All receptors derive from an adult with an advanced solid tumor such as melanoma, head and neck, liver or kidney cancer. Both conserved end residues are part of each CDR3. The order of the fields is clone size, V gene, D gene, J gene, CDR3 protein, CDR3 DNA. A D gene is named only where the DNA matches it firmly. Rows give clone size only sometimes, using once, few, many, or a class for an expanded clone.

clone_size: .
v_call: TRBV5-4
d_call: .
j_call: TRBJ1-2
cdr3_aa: CASSLPSTANYGYTF
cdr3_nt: TGTGCCAGCAGCTTACCCTCGACAGCTAACTATGGCTACACCTTC

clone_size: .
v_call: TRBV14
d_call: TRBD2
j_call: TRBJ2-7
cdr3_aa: CASSQGILAGGSYEQYF
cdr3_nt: TGTGCCAGCAGCCAGGGCATACTAGCGGGAGGGTCCTACGAGCAGTACTTC

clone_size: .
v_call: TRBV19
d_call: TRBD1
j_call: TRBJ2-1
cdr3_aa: CASSTWTGPYNEQFF
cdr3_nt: TGTGCCAGTAGTACTTGGACAGGGCCCTACAATGAGCAGTTCTTC

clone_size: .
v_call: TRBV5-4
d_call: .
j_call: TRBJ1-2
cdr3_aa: CASSVDSYGYTF
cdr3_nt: TGTGCCAGCAGCGTTGACAGCTATGGCTACACCTTC

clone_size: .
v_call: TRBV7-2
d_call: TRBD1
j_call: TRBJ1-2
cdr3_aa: CASIPHGAGGYGYTF
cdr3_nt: TGTGCCAGCATCCCCCACGGGGCAGGGGGCTATGGCTACACCTTC

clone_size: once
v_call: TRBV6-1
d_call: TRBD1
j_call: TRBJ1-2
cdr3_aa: CASSGRQGVYFNYGYTF
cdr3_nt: TGTGCCAGCAGTGGAAGACAGGGGGTCTACTTTAACTATGGCTACACCTTC

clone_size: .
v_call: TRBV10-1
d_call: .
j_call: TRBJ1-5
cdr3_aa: CASSKGANQPQHF
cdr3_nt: TGCGCCAGCAGCAAAGGTGCGAATCAGCCCCAGCATTTT

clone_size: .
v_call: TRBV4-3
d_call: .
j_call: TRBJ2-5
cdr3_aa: CASSPRAQETQYF
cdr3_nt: TGCGCCAGCAGCCCCCGGGCTCAAGAGACCCAGTACTTC

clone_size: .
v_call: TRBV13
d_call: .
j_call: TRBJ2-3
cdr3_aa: CASSVRGRDTQYF
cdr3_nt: TGTGCCAGCAGTGTTAGAGGGAGAGATACGCAGTATTTT

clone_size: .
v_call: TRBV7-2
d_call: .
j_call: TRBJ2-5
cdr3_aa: CASSRHRGETQYF
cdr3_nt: TGTGCCAGCAGCCGACACCGGGGGGAGACCCAGTACTTC